Listed below are T cell receptor beta chains from one sample, sequenced in a study of blood T cells in healthy people across ages. MiXCR, applied by TCRdb to the 5' RACE reads, yields one record per CDR3 protein. Of roughly 570,000 distinct CDR3 sequences detected, approximately 30% appear once; the ten largest clones hold 18%. The sample consisted of blood. The source is a woman aged 70-85 years in good health. The CDR3 runs from the conserved cysteine through the conserved F or W. A D gene is named only where the DNA matches it firmly. The size field is filled for only some rows; it gives once, few, many or a size class.

d_call j_call v_call clone_size cdr3_nt cdr3_aa
NA TRBJ2-5 TRBV5-1 few TGCGCCAGCAGCTTGGGGTTCTCAAGGGAGACCCAGTACTTC CASSLGFSRETQYF
NA TRBJ2-3 TRBV4-3 few TGCGCCAGCAGCCAAGGTCGAATGGGAGATACGCAGTATTTT CASSQGRMGDTQYF
NA TRBJ1-4 TRBV4-2 NA TGTGCCAGCAGCCACGTCGGGGGTGGTAATGAAAAACTGTTTTTT CASSHVGGGNEKLFF
TRBD2 TRBJ2-1 TRBV20-1 NA TGCAGTGCTCTAGCGGGGGGCTCCTACAATGAGCAGTTCTTC CSALAGGSYNEQFF
NA TRBJ1-1 TRBV7-9 few TGTGCCAGCAGCTTCAGGGAAAGGGGCACTGAAGCTTTCTTT CASSFRERGTEAFF
NA TRBJ1-1 TRBV20-1 few TGCAGTGCTAGAGATTATTACGGGGGCTCTGAAGCTTTCTTT CSARDYYGGSEAFF
NA TRBJ1-1 TRBV30 NA TGTGCCTGGAGTCCCCGATGGGGTCTTAGGCGAGCTTTCTTT CAWSPRWGLRRAFF
TRBD2 TRBJ2-1 TRBV6-1 NA TGTGCCAGCAGCGGAAGGACTAGCGGGTTGTACAATGAGCAGTTCTTC CASSGRTSGLYNEQFF
NA TRBJ1-6 TRBV6-5 NA TGTGCCAGCAGAAACTGGGGATCCAATTCACCCCTCCACTTT CASRNWGSNSPLHF
NA TRBJ1-1 TRBV20-1 NA TGCAGTGTCCCCCTCCGAGCTAGGACTGAAGCTTTCTTT CSVPLRARTEAFF
NA TRBJ1-1 TRBV7-2 few TGTGCCAGCAGTTTTGGAGGGGGGGCGTACACTGAAGCTTTCTTT CASSFGGGAYTEAFF
NA TRBJ2-7 TRBV28 NA TGTGCCAGCACAGAGAGCTCCTACGAGCAGTACTTC CASTESSYEQYF
NA TRBJ1-2 TRBV20-1 NA TGCAGTGCTCCCGACAAGGGAGTTAACTATGGCTACACCTTC CSAPDKGVNYGYTF
NA TRBJ2-7 TRBV12-3/TRBV12-4 NA TGTGCCAGCAGTTTAGAGGGGGGGAGCTTTGAGTACTTC CASSLEGGSFEYF
TRBD1 TRBJ2-1 TRBV6-2/TRBV6-3 NA TGTGCCAGCACCTTACCGGGACAGGGTGAGCAGTTCTTC CASTLPGQGEQFF
NA TRBJ2-1 TRBV3-1 NA TGTGCCAGCAGCCATAGGAACAATGAGCAGTTCTTC CASSHRNNEQFF
TRBD1 TRBJ1-2 TRBV12-3/TRBV12-4 NA TGTGCCAGCAGTTTAATGGACAGGGGGCTCCATGGCTACACCTTC CASSLMDRGLHGYTF
NA TRBJ2-7 TRBV11-3 few TGTGCCAGCAGCTTAGCACCTGACTCCTACGAGCAGTACTTC CASSLAPDSYEQYF
NA TRBJ2-1 TRBV9 NA TGTGCCAGCAGCGTAGAAGGGCAGGGGAGCAATGAGCAGTTCTTC CASSVEGQGSNEQFF
TRBD1 TRBJ2-2 TRBV20-1 NA TGCAGTGCTAGAGATCGGCAGGGGGCGACCCACACCGGGGAGCTGTTTTTT CSARDRQGATHTGELFF
NA TRBJ2-1 TRBV20-1 few TGCAGCGCGGGGGCGTGGAATGAGCAGTTCTTC CSAGAWNEQFF
NA TRBJ2-4 TRBV7-2 NA TGTGCCAGCAGCTTAGATCCAGAGCTAAACATTCAGTACTTC CASSLDPELNIQYF
NA TRBJ2-1 TRBV7-7 few TGTGCCAGCAGCCCAGCCGCGAGGGATGAGCAGTTCTTC CASSPAARDEQFF
TRBD2 TRBJ2-1 TRBV11-3 NA TGTGCCAGCAGCTTAGGGCGACTAGCGGGGGGAGGCGATGAGCAGTTCTTC CASSLGRLAGGGDEQFF
NA TRBJ2-1 TRBV12-3/TRBV12-4 few TGTGCCAGCAGGGCCGAGGGTTATGAGCAGTTCTTC CASRAEGYEQFF
TRBD1 TRBJ2-7 TRBV29-1 few TGCAGCTCTGAGGGGGCACCGTCCTACGAGCAGTACTTC CSSEGAPSYEQYF
TRBD1 TRBJ2-2 TRBV7-2 NA TGTGCCAGCAGCCGAGTCACAGGGGGCACCGGGGAGCTGTTTTTT CASSRVTGGTGELFF
TRBD1 TRBJ1-2 TRBV29-1 NA TGCAGCGTAGCTCTTTCTACAGGGGGCGAAGGCTACACCTTC CSVALSTGGEGYTF
NA TRBJ1-2 TRBV5-4 few TGTGCCAGCAGCTTGGAGGCTTACCTCCCAAGCTATGGCTACACCTTC CASSLEAYLPSYGYTF
TRBD2 TRBJ2-2 TRBV7-2 NA TGTGCCAGCAGCCCAAGAGGACTAGCGGGAGTATCCGGGGAGCTGTTTTTT CASSPRGLAGVSGELFF
TRBD2 TRBJ2-1 TRBV20-1 few TGCAGTGCTAGAGATGTGCCCACGGGAGGGAGCTCCTACAATGAGCAGTTCTTC CSARDVPTGGSSYNEQFF
NA TRBJ2-1 TRBV15 NA TGTGCCACCAGCAGTATGGACCCGCCCTCCTACAATGAGCAGTTCTTC CATSSMDPPSYNEQFF
TRBD2 TRBJ2-5 TRBV25-1 NA TGTGCCAGCGGACCTAGCGGGGGGGCCGTCTATTTAGGGACCAAGTACTTC CASGPSGGAVYLGTKYF
NA TRBJ2-7 TRBV7-2 NA TGTGCCAGCAGCTGGGCGCGGGGATCCTACGAGCAGTACTTC CASSWARGSYEQYF
NA TRBJ1-1 TRBV20-1 once TGCAGTGCTAGTGAACCATCAAGCGGGAACACTGAAGCTTTCTTT CSASEPSSGNTEAFF
TRBD2 TRBJ2-3 TRBV9 few TGTGCCAGCAGCGTCCGCTGGGGACTAGCGGACACAGATACGCAGTATTTT CASSVRWGLADTDTQYF
NA TRBJ1-1 TRBV12-3/TRBV12-4 NA TGTGCCAGCAGCTCGCCAAACAGGGTGTACACTGAAGCTTTCTTT CASSSPNRVYTEAFF
TRBD1 TRBJ2-4 TRBV19 NA TGTGCCAGTAGGCTCAGACAGGGAGAAAACATTCAGTACTTC CASRLRQGENIQYF
NA TRBJ2-2 TRBV25-1 NA TGTGCCAGCAGTGAACCTAACGGTATCGGGGAGCTGTTTTTT CASSEPNGIGELFF
NA TRBJ2-1 TRBV10-3 few TGTGCCATCAGTGAGTTGACGGGGGAGAATGAGCAGTTCTTC CAISELTGENEQFF
NA TRBJ2-5 TRBV5-1 NA TGCGCCAGCAGCTTGGGGGACTCCTGGGCCGGGACCCAGTACTTC CASSLGDSWAGTQYF
NA TRBJ1-5 TRBV27 many TGTGCCAGCAGTTTTTATAGCAATCAGCCCCAGCATTTT CASSFYSNQPQHF